The clone carrying this T cell receptor beta chain has more than one count but fewer than ten. This sample was included in a study of T-cell memory formation after mild COVID-19. Barcoded TCR alpha and TCR beta cDNA libraries with UMIs came from 5'RACE using constant-segment primers. Via MiXCR, TCRdb re-called the 5' RACE reads, giving one row per CDR3 protein. The sample consists of about 410,000 distinct CDR3 sequences, roughly a quarter of them appearing once. V was clipped by 3 bases and J by 1 base, with 18 bases between them. Germline V CDR1 and CDR2: LNHNV, YYDKDF (reference sequence). The CDR3 runs to 17 residues.

V and J are TRBV15 and TRBJ1-1; D unresolved. Sequencing was done on a sample of PBMCs or a T cell subset sorted from them (not recorded which). This TCR was recovered from an adult woman who had mild COVID-19 (a few samples of this study predate the infection). Cell type and time point are not known. CDR3 DNA: TGTGCCACCAGCAGTCCAAATAACAGAGCCCAGAACACTGAAGCTTTCTTT. As protein: CATSSPNNRAQNTEAFF.